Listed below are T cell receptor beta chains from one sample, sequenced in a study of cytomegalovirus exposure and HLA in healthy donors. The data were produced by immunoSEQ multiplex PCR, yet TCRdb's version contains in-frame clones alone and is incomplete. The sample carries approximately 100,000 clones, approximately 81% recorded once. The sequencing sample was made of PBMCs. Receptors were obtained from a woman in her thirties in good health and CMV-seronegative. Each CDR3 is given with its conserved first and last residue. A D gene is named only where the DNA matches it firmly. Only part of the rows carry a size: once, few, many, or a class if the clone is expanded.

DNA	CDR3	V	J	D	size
TGTGCCAGCGCCCTGAGGGGGACTAGCGGCACCGGGGAGCTGTTTTTT	CASALRGTSGTGELFF	TRBV28	TRBJ2-2	TRBD2	once
TGTGCCAGCAGTTTTGCAGGGCCTAACTATGGCTACACCTTC	CASSFAGPNYGYTF	TRBV6-5	TRBJ1-2	.	.
TGTGCCAGCGCTGGGACTAGCGGTAGGAATGAGCAGTTCTTC	CASAGTSGRNEQFF	TRBV2	TRBJ2-1	TRBD2	.
TGCGCCAGCAGCTTGGAGCCAGATACGCAGTATTTT	CASSLEPDTQYF	TRBV5-1	TRBJ2-3	.	.
TGTGCCAGCGGGGGACAGGTAGCTTTCTTT	CASGGQVAFF	TRBV28	TRBJ1-1	TRBD1	.
TGTGCCAGCAGTATAGACAGGGCCCCCTCTGGGGCCAACGTCCTGACTTTC	CASSIDRAPSGANVLTF	TRBV27	TRBJ2-6	TRBD1	.
TGTGCCAGCAGCTTAGCGCTAGCGGCGAGCTCCTACAATGAGCAGTTCTTC	CASSLALAASSYNEQFF	TRBV7-9	TRBJ2-1	TRBD2	.
TGTGCCAGCGTACTAGCGGAGATCCCCTACAATGAGCAGTTCTTC	CASVLAEIPYNEQFF	TRBV2	TRBJ2-1	TRBD2	.
TGTTCCAGCAGCTTAAGTAGAGGTTCTAGCACAGATACGCAGTATTTT	CSSSLSRGSSTDTQYF	TRBV7-9	TRBJ2-3	.	.
TGTGCCAGCAGTTACTCCGACAGCCGGGCTGAAAAACTGTTTTTT	CASSYSDSRAEKLFF	TRBV6-5	TRBJ1-4	.	few
TGTGCCAGTAGTATATTGACATCATCGGGGGCCAACGTCCTGACTTTC	CASSILTSSGANVLTF	TRBV19	TRBJ2-6	.	.
TGTGCCACTATACTAGCGGGAGATGGTGGGGCCAACGTCCTGACTTTC	CATILAGDGGANVLTF	TRBV28	TRBJ2-6	TRBD2	.
TGCGCCAGCCAAAAAAACAGGGGGGATGAAGCTTTCTTT	CASQKNRGDEAFF	TRBV5-1	TRBJ1-1	TRBD1	.
TGTGCCAGCAGCTTAGGGGGACAGACTGGAGGCTACACCTTC	CASSLGGQTGGYTF	TRBV7-2	TRBJ1-2	TRBD1	.
TGTGCCAGCAAAAGGTATTCAGGGGCAGGAAACACCATATATTTT	CASKRYSGAGNTIYF	TRBV27	TRBJ1-3	.	.
TGTGCCAGCAGCTTAGACTCAGGCAATGAGCAGTTCTTC	CASSLDSGNEQFF	TRBV7-6	TRBJ2-1	.	.
TGTGCCAGCAGCGTGGGACTAGCGGGGGTATACGAGCAGTACTTC	CASSVGLAGVYEQYF	TRBV9	TRBJ2-7	TRBD2	once
TGTGCCAGCAGTGACGGTCGCAGTAGCGATCAGCCCCAGCATTTT	CASSDGRSSDQPQHF	TRBV2	TRBJ1-5	.	.
TGTGCCATCAGGCGGAAAAATCTCGGGGCGGGAGGGTACAATGAGCAGTTCTTC	CAIRRKNLGAGGYNEQFF	TRBV10-3	TRBJ2-1	TRBD2	.
TGTGCCAGCAGCTTCGGGACTAGCGTTGACAAAAACATTCAGTACTTC	CASSFGTSVDKNIQYF	TRBV4-2	TRBJ2-4	TRBD2	.
TGTGCCAGTAGGCACAGGGCCCAAGAGACCCAGTACTTC	CASRHRAQETQYF	TRBV19	TRBJ2-5	.	few
TGTGCCAGCAGTCCAAATAGCAACTCGTATGGCTACACCTTC	CASSPNSNSYGYTF	TRBV7-2	TRBJ1-2	.	.
TGTGCCAGCAGTGAACTAGCTAGGACCGGGGAGCTGTTTTTT	CASSELARTGELFF	TRBV2	TRBJ2-2	.	few
TGCGCCAGCAGCTTAGGTAGCGGGAGTGGCTACGAGCAGTACTTC	CASSLGSGSGYEQYF	TRBV5-1	TRBJ2-7	TRBD2	.
TGTGCCAGCAGTGGTTCCGGGACAGCCCAAGAGACCCAGTACTTC	CASSGSGTAQETQYF	TRBV25-1	TRBJ2-5	TRBD1	.
TGTGCCAGCAGCGCGGGGGGATCCGTTCGTGAAAAACTGTTTTTT	CASSAGGSVREKLFF	TRBV28	TRBJ1-4	.	.
TGTGCCAGCTCCCGGACTAGCGGGAGTTGGTACAATGAGCAGTTCTTC	CASSRTSGSWYNEQFF	TRBV18	TRBJ2-1	TRBD2	.
TGTGCCAGCAGCGCGCCAGACAGGGGAAAAGTAAGCTCCTACAATGAGCAGTTCTTC	CASSAPDRGKVSSYNEQFF	TRBV9	TRBJ2-1	TRBD1	.
TGTGCCAGCTCACCTAGGCTCCGGGGAGAAAAACTGTTTTTT	CASSPRLRGEKLFF	TRBV18	TRBJ1-4	.	.
TGCGCCAGCAGTAGGACTAGCGGGAATCAGGAGCAGTTCTTC	CASSRTSGNQEQFF	TRBV5-1	TRBJ2-1	TRBD2	.
TGCGCCAGCAGCTTGGGGACTAGCGGGAGAGTGTACAATGAGCAGTTCTTC	CASSLGTSGRVYNEQFF	TRBV5-1	TRBJ2-1	TRBD2	.
TGTGCCAGCACTGCGGGGGCTGCCTACGAGCAGTACTTC	CASTAGAAYEQYF	TRBV2	TRBJ2-7	.	.
TGCGCCAGCAGTCAAGCCCCGGGACAGGGCAGTGAAAAACTGTTTTTT	CASSQAPGQGSEKLFF	TRBV23-1	TRBJ1-4	TRBD1	.
TGTGCCAGCAGTTCCGGGTCCAATGAGCAGTTCTTC	CASSSGSNEQFF	TRBV27	TRBJ2-1	.	.
TGTGCCAGCCTCCGACTAGCCGATGAGCAGTTCTTC	CASLRLADEQFF	TRBV6-1	TRBJ2-1	TRBD2	.
TGTTCCAGCAGCTTACCACTTTATGAGCAGTTCTTC	CSSSLPLYEQFF	TRBV7-9	TRBJ2-1	.	.
TGTGCCATCAGCGCAGGGGGCGCGAGGGAAAAACTGTTTTTT	CAISAGGAREKLFF	TRBV10-3	TRBJ1-4	TRBD1	.
TGTGCCAGCTCACCATCGCAGGGCTCGAACACCATATATTTT	CASSPSQGSNTIYF	TRBV18	TRBJ1-3	.	.
TGCGCCAGCAGCGGCGCAGGGACAGGGCACACTGAAGCTTTCTTT	CASSGAGTGHTEAFF	TRBV10-1	TRBJ1-1	TRBD1	.
TGCGCCAGCAGCTTCCAACAGGGGGCCCACGAGCAGTACTTC	CASSFQQGAHEQYF	TRBV5-1	TRBJ2-7	TRBD1	.